This T cell receptor (beta chain) was obtained from a study of CD4+ T cells in melanoma. Study-wide results and limits: Neoantigen-specific CD4+ T cells in melanoma reportedly had diverse differentiation states. CD8+ T cell, macrophage and B cell function reportedly correlated with neoantigen-specific CD4+ T cells.

Germline V gene sequence: CDR1 KGHSH, CDR2 LQKENI. The CDR3 runs 12 residues. The V end lost 3 bases, the J end lost 0 bases, and 2 bases lay between the germline ends. Sequencing used immunoSEQ multiplex PCR; TCRdb keeps in-frame clones, though not all of them. Here the sample spans roughly 140,000 clones, 80% to 95% being singletons. On this clone itself: Its antigen is still unknown.

The chain employs TRBV18 and TRBJ1-1, with D uncertain. This TCR came from a human donor with melanoma. CDR3 in DNA: TGTGCCAGCTCACCGTTGAACACTGAAGCTTTCTTT. It specifies CASSPLNTEAFF.